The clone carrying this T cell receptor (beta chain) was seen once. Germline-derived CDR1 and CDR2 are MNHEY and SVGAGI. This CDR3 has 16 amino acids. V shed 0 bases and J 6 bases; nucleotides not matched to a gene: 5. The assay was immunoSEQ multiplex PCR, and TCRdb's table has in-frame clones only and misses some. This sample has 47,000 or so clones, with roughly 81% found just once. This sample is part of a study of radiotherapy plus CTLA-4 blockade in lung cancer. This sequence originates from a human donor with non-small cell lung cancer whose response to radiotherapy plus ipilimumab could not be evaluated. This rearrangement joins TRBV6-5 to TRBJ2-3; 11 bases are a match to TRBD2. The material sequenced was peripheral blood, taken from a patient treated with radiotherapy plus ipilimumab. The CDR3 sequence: CASSYSLAGGWDTQYF. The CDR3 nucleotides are TGTGCCAGCAGTTACTCCCTAGCGGGAGGTTGGGATACGCAGTATTTT.